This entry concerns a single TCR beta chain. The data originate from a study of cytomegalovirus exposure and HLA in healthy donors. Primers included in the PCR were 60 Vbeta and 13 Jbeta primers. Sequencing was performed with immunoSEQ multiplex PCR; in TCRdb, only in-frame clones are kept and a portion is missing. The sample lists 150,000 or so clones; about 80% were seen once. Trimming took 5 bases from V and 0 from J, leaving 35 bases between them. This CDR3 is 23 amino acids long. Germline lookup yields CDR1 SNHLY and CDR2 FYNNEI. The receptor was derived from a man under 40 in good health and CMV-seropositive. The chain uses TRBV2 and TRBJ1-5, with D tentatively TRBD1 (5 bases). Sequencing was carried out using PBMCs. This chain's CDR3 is CASSTKTYGRDSRTLYSNQPQHF. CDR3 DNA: TGTGCCAGCAGTACGAAAACCTACGGCCGGGACTCACGAACGTTGTATAGCAATCAGCCCCAGCATTTT.